This T cell receptor beta chain was found in a study of CD8 T cells in ankylosing spondylitis. As concerns this clonotype: What it recognizes is unknown.

TCRdb recomputed calls from the 5' RACE reads with MiXCR, one row per CDR3 protein. In the table there are 100,000 to 150,000 distinct CDR3 sequences, roughly 17% of which are singletons. General observations from the study: A TCR beta motif of eight highly homologous variants appeared characteristic of ankylosing spondylitis blood.

CDR3 length: 12 residues. With 5 bases clipped from V and 10 bases from J, the junction kept 6 bases outside the gene matches. The source material was blood, either unsorted or a sorted T cell fraction (not recorded which). The gene calls are TRBV12-3 or TRBV12-4 and TRBJ1-1; TRBD1 aligns across 8 bases. This clonotype originated in a male donor with ankylosing spondylitis. The CDR3: CASSIGQGIAFF. CDR3 DNA: TGTGCCAGCAGTATCGGACAGGGTATAGCTTTCTTT.